The 28 T cell receptor beta chains listed next were all sequenced from one sample in a study of cytomegalovirus exposure and HLA in healthy donors. The PCR ran on 60 Vbeta and 13 Jbeta primers. This table comes from immunoSEQ multiplex PCR, and its TCRdb copy is limited to in-frame clones, with some not included. The sample has 110,000 to 150,000 clones; over 60% are singletons. Sequenced material: PBMCs. These receptors were taken from a man between 35 and 55 years old in good health and CMV-seronegative.

The rearrangement uses TRBV9 and TRBJ2-2; no clear D. V was trimmed by 3 bases and J by 1 base, leaving 7 bases between them. Germline values: CDR1 SGDLS, CDR2 YYNGEE. The CDR3 runs 14 residues. In DNA, the CDR3 is TGTGCCAGCAGCGCCCGTCTGAACACCGGGGAGCTGTTTTTT. Translating it yields CASSARLNTGELFF.

The chain uses TRBV5-4 and TRBJ2-7; D is perhaps TRBD1 (6 bases). In germline, CDR1 is SGHNT, CDR2 YYREEE (reference sequence). CDR3 length: 13 amino acids. V lost 1 base and J lost 5, with 10 bases in between. The CDR3 loop reads CASSLWGLDEQYF. The CDR3 coding sequence is TGTGCCAGCAGCTTGTGGGGGCTGGACGAGCAGTACTTC.

The V call is TRBV4-1, the J call TRBJ1-4, with D tentatively TRBD1 (5 bases). CDR1 is MGHRA and CDR2 is YSYEKL in the germline V gene. The ends were cut back, 1 base at V and 4 bases at J, with 7 bases in the middle. There are 14 residues in the CDR3. The CDR3 region is CASSQGQGNEKLFF. The CDR3, as DNA: TGCGCCAGCAGCCAAGGTCAGGGTAATGAAAAACTGTTTTTT.

This clone showed up just once. The rearrangement uses TRBV7-3 and TRBJ2-2; a possible D gene is TRBD2 (5 bases). Germline V lookup: CDR1 SGHTA, CDR2 FQGTGA. This CDR3 spans 14 amino acids. The V gene lost 4 bases and the J gene lost 2 bases, with 8 bases spanning the gap. The CDR3 loop is CASSSLENTGELFF. For the CDR3, the DNA is TGTGCCAGCAGCTCACTAGAAAACACCGGGGAGCTGTTTTTT.

This clone has more than one count but fewer than ten. The CDR3 region has the DNA TGTGCCAGCAGCCAACGGCGTGGAGAATCGAGCTCCTACGAGCAGTACTTC. Amino acid sequence: CASSQRRGESSSYEQYF. This rearrangement joins TRBV14 to TRBJ2-7; D gene uncertain. CDR3 length equals 17 residues. Germline CDR1 is SGHDN and CDR2 is FVKESK. Trimming removed 2 bases at V and 0 bases at J, with 17 bases between. The whole variable domain, remainder taken from reference TRBV14 and TRBJ2-7, is EAGVTQFPSHSVIEKGQTVTLRCDPISGHDNLYWYRRVMGKEIKFLLHFVKESKQDESGMPNNRFLAERTGGTYSTLKVQPAELEDSGVYFCASSQRRGESSSYEQYFGPGTRLTVT.

This clone was picked up a small number of times. The V gene is TRBV30, the J gene TRBJ1-2; 9 bases are a match to TRBD1. The V and J ends lost 7 bases and 3 bases, in that order; junction bases with no gene match: 12. The CDR3 is 15 residues long. Germline CDR1 reads GTSNPN; CDR2 reads SVGIG (reference sequence). The CDR3 reads CALTRDRAPYYGYTF. Written as DNA, the CDR3 is TGTGCCTTGACCCGGGACAGGGCACCGTACTATGGCTACACCTTC.

This chain uses TRBV19 with TRBJ1-5; TRBD1 matches 7 bases. The CDR3 sequence is 15 residues long. CDR1 and CDR2 (germline): LNHDA, SQIVND (reference sequence). Trimming removed 0 bases from V and 1 base from J; junction bases left unmatched: 0. The CDR3 DNA follows: TGTGCCAGTAGTATAGAGGACAGGAGCAATCAGCCCCAGCATTTT. Translation gives CASSIEDRSNQPQHF.

V and J are TRBV21-1 and TRBJ2-5; the table assigns TRBD2, which was not confirmed against the DNA. TRBV21-1 is given as a pseudogene. This CDR3 region has 16 residues. Here the CDR3 reads CASSSSGRAWQETQYF. The CDR3 bases are TGTGCCAGCAGCAGTAGCGGGAGGGCCTGGCAAGAGACCCAGTACTTC.

This chain links TRBV19 with TRBJ2-5; the D gene is possibly TRBD2 (8 bases). Germline values: CDR1 LNHDA, CDR2 SQIVND (reference sequence). V was cut by 4 bases and J by 5 bases, with 20 bases left in between. The CDR3 sequence is 16 residues long. The chain's CDR3 is CASSTLPGGGRETQYF. The DNA of the CDR3 is TGTGCCAGTAGTACTCTGCCGGGAGGGGGCCGGGAGACCCAGTACTTC.

The rearrangement links TRBV7-2 to TRBJ1-4; unclear D gene. Trimming took 1 base from V and 7 from J, leaving 13 bases between them. The CDR3 is 15 amino acids. Germline V lookup: CDR1 SGHTA, CDR2 FQGNSA. CDR3 sequence reads: CASSLDVGSTEKLFF. DNA for the CDR3: TGTGCCAGCAGCTTAGATGTGGGCTCAACTGAAAAACTGTTTTTT.

This sequence joins TRBV19 and TRBJ1-5, with 8 bases matching TRBD1. Trimming at V came to 5 bases and at J to 6 bases, leaving 6 bases not matched to a gene. The CDR3 length is 14 residues. Looked up from germline, CDR1 is LNHDA and CDR2 is SQIVND (reference sequence). In DNA form, the CDR3 reads TGTGCCAGTAGTGCCCCAGGGGGCGGTCAGCCCCAGCATTTT. Translated: CASSAPGGGQPQHF.

This clone was detected only once. This CDR3 is CASSGRQPYNSPLHF. The CDR3 nucleotides read TGTGCCAGCAGTGGAAGACAGCCCTATAATTCACCCCTCCACTTT. This sequence joins TRBV28 and TRBJ1-6; possible D gene TRBD1, 5 bases. This CDR3 has 15 amino acids. Looked up from germline, CDR1 is MDHEN and CDR2 is SYDVKM. Trimming pared 5 bases from V and 2 bases from J, leaving 10 bases between.

The CDR3 DNA follows: TGCGCCAGCAGCTTAGATTTAACAGGGTCTGGAAACACCATATATTTT. It yields the protein CASSLDLTGSGNTIYF. The rearrangement joins TRBV5-1 to TRBJ1-3; TRBD1 is a possible D gene (6 bases). The CDR3 sequence is 16 residues long. The V gene's germline CDR1 is SGHRS and CDR2 YFSETQ. Trimming removed 2 bases from V and 1 base from J, with 13 bases in between.

This clone was seen a single time. The rearrangement links TRBV7-9 to TRBJ1-5, with TRBD1 matching 8 bases. Trimming took 5 bases from V and 6 from J; bases not matched to a gene: 6. Germline CDR1 reads SEHNR; CDR2 reads FQNEAQ (reference sequence). This CDR3 region has 14 residues. The CDR3 DNA reads TGTGCCAGCAGCCTCGGACAGGGCGGTCAGCCCCAGCATTTT. Translating it yields CASSLGQGGQPQHF. The full variable domain, completed using reference TRBV7-9 and TRBJ1-5, is DTGVSQNPRHKITKRGQNVTFRCDPISEHNRLYWYRQTLGQGPEFLTYFQNEAQLEKSRLLSDRFSAERPKGSFSTLEIQRTEQGDSAMYLCASSLGQGGQPQHFGDGTRLSIL.

The chain links TRBV5-1 to TRBJ1-3, with 7 bases identical to TRBD1. J was trimmed by 1 base and V by 3 bases; bases with no gene match: 7. CDR1 and CDR2 from the germline V gene are SGHRS and YFSETQ. The CDR3 has 16 amino acids. The CDR3 DNA sequence: TGCGCCAGCAGCTGGGGGACAGATGATTCTGGAAACACCATATATTTT. Translation gives CASSWGTDDSGNTIYF.

A word on this clone: An end of the junction differs from the germline gene, which may be a read error. V usage is TRBV25-1 and J usage is TRBJ2-2; D possibly corresponds to TRBD1 (7 bases). CDR3 length equals 14 residues. In germline, CDR1 is MGHDK, CDR2 SYGVNS. CDR3 amino acids: CASSEFQGGGQLFF. CDR3 nucleotide sequence: TGTGCCAGCAGTGAATTCCAGGGGGGCGGGCAGCTGTTTTTT.

This clone occurred a few times. As DNA, the CDR3 is TGTGCCAGCAGCTTAATGGTGGGGGCGGACACCATATATTTT. Its translation is CASSLMVGADTIYF. The chain couples TRBV7-6 to TRBJ1-3; a weak D match, TRBD1 (6 bases). The CDR3 is 14 residues long. Germline CDR1 reads SGHVS; CDR2 reads FNYEAQ. Trimming took off 2 bases at V and 8 bases at J, with 13 bases between the two ends.

The chain carries TRBV28 and TRBJ2-7; tentatively, D is TRBD2 (6 bases). Trimming took off 6 bases at V and 2 bases at J, with 14 bases between the two ends. CDR3 length equals 14 residues. Germline V gene sequence: CDR1 MDHEN, CDR2 SYDVKM. The CDR3 region is CASRSLGLPYEQYF. The DNA for the CDR3 is TGTGCCAGCAGATCCCTGGGACTTCCCTACGAGCAGTACTTC.

CDR3 in amino acids: CASSRTGGGYTEAFF. CDR3 sequence (DNA): TGCGCCAGCAGCCGGACGGGGGGCGGTTACACTGAAGCTTTCTTT. The V call is TRBV4-3, the J call TRBJ1-1; tentatively, D is TRBD1 (6 bases). Germline CDR1 reads LGHNA; CDR2 reads YSLEER. CDR3 size: 15 residues. Trimming removed 4 bases at V and 3 bases at J, with 15 bases between.

The V call is TRBV5-1, the J call TRBJ2-7; 8 bases map to TRBD1. The CDR3 is 14 residues long. The germline gives CDR1 SGHRS, CDR2 YFSETQ. The V and J ends lost 5 bases and 3 bases, in that order; junction bases with no gene match: 7. CDR3 sequence (DNA): TGCGCCAGCAGTTTCGGGACAGGTGACTACGAGCAGTACTTC. Translating it yields CASSFGTGDYEQYF.

With respect to this clone: One end of the junction is discordant with germline, which a read error may explain. The chain joins TRBV5-6 to TRBJ1-2; D uncertain. CDR1 and CDR2 from the germline V gene are SGHDT and YYEEEE. The CDR3 length is 13 residues. As DNA, the CDR3 is TGTGCCAGCAGCTTAAGCGGATTCTATGGCTACCCCTTC. This encodes CASSLSGFYGYPF.

The chain has TRBV10-2 and TRBJ2-7; the D gene is possibly TRBD2 (6 bases). There are 14 residues in the CDR3. V was shortened by 4 bases and J by 4 bases, with 14 bases between the two germline ends. In germline, CDR1 is WSHSY, CDR2 SAAADI. The CDR3 bases are TGCGCCAGCAGTGGTCGGGACTCACCATACGAGCAGTACTTC. It translates to CASSGRDSPYEQYF.

V gene TRBV6-1 combines with J gene TRBJ1-1; 8 bases map to TRBD1. The CDR3 sequence is 14 residues long. From germline, CDR1 is MNHNS and CDR2 SASEGT. With V trimmed by 5 bases and J by 3 bases, 5 bases remained unmatched. In DNA form, the CDR3 reads TGTGCCAGCAGTTTTACACAGGGGGACACTGAAGCTTTCTTT. Protein: CASSFTQGDTEAFF.

The V call is TRBV19, the J call TRBJ1-5; D might be TRBD1 (6 bases). CDR1 LNHDA and CDR2 SQIVND come from the germline V gene (reference sequence). The CDR3 is 14 amino acids. Deletions cut 5 bases from V and 4 bases from J, with 12 bases between. In DNA form, the CDR3 reads TGTGCCAGTAGTCCCCAGGGGAGAAATCAGCCCCAGCATTTT. It encodes CASSPQGRNQPQHF.

The V call is TRBV7-6, the J call TRBJ2-6; D not resolved. V shed 0 bases and J shed 0 bases, with 12 bases lying between them. The length of the CDR3 is 18 residues. Germline lookup yields CDR1 SGHVS and CDR2 FNYEAQ. The CDR3 DNA sequence: TGTGCCAGCAGCTTAGCGCCTCCGGGTAGCTCTGGGGCCAACGTCCTGACTTTC. It yields the protein CASSLAPPGSSGANVLTF.

The DNA of the CDR3 is TGTGCCAGCAGTTATGGAGGGGGGGCCTACGAGCAGTACTTC. Its translation: CASSYGGGAYEQYF. The genes are TRBV7-9 and TRBJ2-7; TRBD2 is a possible D gene (7 bases). The germline V gene has CDR1 SEHNR and CDR2 FQNEAQ (reference sequence). The CDR3 length is 14 residues. V dropped 6 bases and J dropped 2 bases, with 14 bases sitting between them.

This clone has just a few counts. V is TRBV7-3 and J is TRBJ1-6; 8 positions match TRBD1. V was pared by 0 bases and J by 6 bases, with 1 base of the junction left unmatched. This CDR3 is 15 amino acids long. The V gene's germline CDR1 is SGHTA and CDR2 FQGTGA. The CDR3 sequence is CASSLTDRANSPLHF. CDR3 DNA: TGTGCCAGCAGCTTAACGGACAGGGCTAATTCACCCCTCCACTTT.

This chain connects TRBV19 to TRBJ2-2, with 8 bases lining up with TRBD2. The CDR3 runs 15 residues. The germline gives CDR1 LNHDA, CDR2 SQIVND (reference sequence). Trimming removed 8 bases from V and 5 bases from J; junction bases left unmatched: 10. The CDR3: CASHRGGQWTGELFF. Written as DNA, the CDR3 is TGTGCCAGTCACCGGGGGGGGCAGTGGACCGGGGAGCTGTTTTTT. The whole variable domain, filled in from reference TRBV19 and TRBJ2-2, reads DGGITQSPKYLFRKEGQNVTLSCEQNLNHDAMYWYRQDPGQGLRLIYYSQIVNDFQKGDIAEGYSVSREKKESFPLTVTSAQKNPTAFYLCASHRGGQWTGELFFGEGSRLTVL.